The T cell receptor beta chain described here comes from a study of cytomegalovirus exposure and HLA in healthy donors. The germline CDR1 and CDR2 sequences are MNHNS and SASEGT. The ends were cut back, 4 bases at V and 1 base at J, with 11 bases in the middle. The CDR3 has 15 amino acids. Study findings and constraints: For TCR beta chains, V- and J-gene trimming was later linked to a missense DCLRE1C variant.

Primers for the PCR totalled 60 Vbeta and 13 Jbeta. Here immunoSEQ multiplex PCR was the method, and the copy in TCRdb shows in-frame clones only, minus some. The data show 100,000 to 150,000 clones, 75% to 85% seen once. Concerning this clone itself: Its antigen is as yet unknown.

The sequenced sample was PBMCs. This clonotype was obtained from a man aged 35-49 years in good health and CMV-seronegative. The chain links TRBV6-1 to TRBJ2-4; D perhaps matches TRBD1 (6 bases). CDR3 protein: CASSGNRDAKNIQYF. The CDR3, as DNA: TGTGCCAGCAGTGGGAACAGGGATGCCAAAAACATTCAGTACTTC.